This T cell receptor beta chain originates from a study of CD8 T cells in ankylosing spondylitis. Via MiXCR, TCRdb re-called the 5' RACE reads, giving one row per CDR3 protein. Of 200,000 to 250,000 distinct CDR3 sequences in the sample, more than 9% were seen once. Germline V gene data show CDR1 as DFQATT and CDR2 as SNEGSKA (reference sequence). The length of the CDR3 is 16 residues. V was clipped by 5 bases and J by 0 bases, with 18 bases between them. The sample holds many counts of this clonotype. This clonotype originated in a male donor with ankylosing spondylitis or in good health (not recorded which). Sequenced sample: blood, either unsorted or a sorted T cell fraction (not recorded which). The chain couples TRBV20-1 to TRBJ2-3; perhaps TRBD1 as D (6 bases). The CDR3 nucleotides read TGCAGTGCTCCCGCCAGGGGTGGCGCTAGCACAGATACGCAGTATTTT. Its translation is CSAPARGGASTDTQYF.